These T cell receptor beta chains were read from a single sample in a study of cytomegalovirus exposure and HLA in healthy donors. Assay used: immunoSEQ multiplex PCR; TCRdb lists only in-frame clones, some missing. Altogether under 200,000 clones are present, around three quarters being singletons, with the ten largest covering about 1.9%. Sequences were obtained from PBMCs. The source is a man aged 25 to 45 in good health and CMV-seronegative. The CDR3 runs from the conserved cysteine through the conserved F or W. Fields, in order: J gene, D gene, clone size, V gene, CDR3 DNA, CDR3 protein. The D gene is left open where the match is weak. Size tells how often a clone was seen (once, few, many) or the class of an expanded clone, and some rows leave it out.

TRBJ2-7 . once TRBV28 TGTGCCAGCAGTCCACCACAGGACTCCTACGAGCAGTACTTC CASSPPQDSYEQYF
TRBJ2-7 TRBD2 . TRBV5-4 TGTGCCAGCAGCTTGGGATTGGCGGGGGGCTCCTACGAGCAGTACTTC CASSLGLAGGSYEQYF
TRBJ2-7 . . TRBV6-6 TGTGCCAGCAGCCTCCCTCCGACAGTCTCCTACGAGCAGTACTTC CASSLPPTVSYEQYF
TRBJ2-3 TRBD2 . TRBV6-1 TGTACCACTCGACTAGCGGGAAGAGATACGCAGTATTTT CTTRLAGRDTQYF
TRBJ2-1 TRBD2 . TRBV10-3 TGTGCCATCAGTACAGGACTAGCGGGAGTGACTGAGCAGTTCTTC CAISTGLAGVTEQFF
TRBJ2-3 TRBD2 few TRBV10-2 TGCGCCAGCCTAAAGGGACTAGCGGGAGGGCCAGATACGCAGTATTTT CASLKGLAGGPDTQYF
TRBJ2-7 . . TRBV11-2 TGTGCCAGCAGCCCCCGCCCGGGGGCCTACGAGCAGTACTTC CASSPRPGAYEQYF
TRBJ2-1 TRBD2 . TRBV6-1 TGTGCCAGCAGAGGACTAGCGGGAGTCGATGAGCAGTTCTTC CASRGLAGVDEQFF
TRBJ2-5 . . TRBV5-1 TGCGCCAGCAGCTTGTTTCTAGCGGAGACCCAGTACTTC CASSLFLAETQYF
TRBJ2-1 TRBD2 . TRBV28 TGTGCCAGCAGCTCAAGGACTAGCGGGAGGACCCTATACAATGAGCAGTTCTTC CASSSRTSGRTLYNEQFF
TRBJ2-1 TRBD1 . TRBV7-9 TGTGCCAGCAGCGACCGGGACAGGGGTTTTGATGAGCAGTTCTTC CASSDRDRGFDEQFF
TRBJ2-5 TRBD1 . TRBV7-9 TGTGCCAGCAGCGGGGACAGGGACCAAGAGACCCAGTACTTC CASSGDRDQETQYF
TRBJ2-7 TRBD1 . TRBV27 TGTGCCAGCAGGTTTGGGGGGACAGGGACCTACGAGCAGTACTTC CASRFGGTGTYEQYF
TRBJ1-2 . . TRBV18 TGTGCCAGCTCACCCCAGGCAGACTATGGCTACACCTTC CASSPQADYGYTF
TRBJ2-7 TRBD1 . TRBV4-1 TGCGCCAGCAGCCAAGTAGGGCAGGGGGCATACGAGCAGTACTTC CASSQVGQGAYEQYF
TRBJ1-1 . . TRBV28 TGTGCCAGCAGCCAAATCAGAGGCACTGAAGCTTTCTTT CASSQIRGTEAFF
TRBJ1-1 TRBD1 . TRBV6-5 TGTGCCAGCAGTTACAGAGGACAGGGGAGTGAAGCTTTCTTT CASSYRGQGSEAFF
TRBJ1-4 TRBD1 . TRBV7-6 TGTGCCAGCAGCTTAGGGGAGACAGGGGGGCTGTTTGGTGAAAAACTGTTTTTT CASSLGETGGLFGEKLFF
TRBJ1-2 TRBD1 . TRBV7-8 TGTGCCAGCAGCTTAGCTTCGGGGACAGGGGGCTATGGCTACACCTTC CASSLASGTGGYGYTF
TRBJ1-2 . . TRBV9 TGTGCCAGCAGCGTGGGCGACAGTGTCAACTATGGCTACACCTTC CASSVGDSVNYGYTF
TRBJ2-5 TRBD2 . TRBV29-1 TGCAGCGTTGCCGCGGGAGTGACCCAGTACTTC CSVAAGVTQYF
TRBJ2-7 TRBD2 . TRBV11-1 TGTGCCAGCAGCTCGACTAGCGGGAGATACGAGCAGTACTTC CASSSTSGRYEQYF
TRBJ2-7 TRBD1 few TRBV6-1 TGTGCCAGCAGCGGGACAGTTATCTCCTACGAGCAGTACTTC CASSGTVISYEQYF
TRBJ2-7 . . TRBV28 TGTGCCAGCAGTGGTAGGGGCCTGGGCGACGAGCAGTACTTC CASSGRGLGDEQYF
TRBJ1-6 . . TRBV27 TGTGCCAGCGGCTACAGAACACCCCTCCACTTT CASGYRTPLHF
TRBJ2-3 TRBD2 . TRBV28 TGTGCCACTCGACAGAGCGGGAGACGGAGGGCCTCTATTAGCACAGATACGCAGTATTTT CATRQSGRRRASISTDTQYF
TRBJ1-4 . . TRBV27 TGTGCCAGCAGTCCGACCGGACTGCCCCCGGGAGGACTGTTTTTT CASSPTGLPPGGLFF
TRBJ1-1 TRBD1 . TRBV27 TGTGCCAGCGCGATGAGGGGGCTAGACACTGAAGCTTTCTTT CASAMRGLDTEAFF
TRBJ2-5 . . TRBV6-5 TGTGCCAGCAGTTACAGGGGAGGAGGCCAAGAGACCCAGTACTTC CASSYRGGGQETQYF
TRBJ2-3 TRBD1 . TRBV9 TGTGCCAGCAGCGTAGCCGGGACAGGGTGGACCGATACGCAGTATTTT CASSVAGTGWTDTQYF
TRBJ2-1 . . TRBV6-1 TGTGCCAGCACCGAGGGGGGACAGATGTACAATGAGCAGTTCTTC CASTEGGQMYNEQFF
TRBJ2-7 TRBD2 . TRBV11-3 TGTGCCAGCAGCCCCGGACTAGCGGCCCCTCTGTACTTC CASSPGLAAPLYF
TRBJ2-5 TRBD2 . TRBV5-4 TGTGCCAGCAGCTTGGTTGGCGGGGGAGAGACCCAGTACTTC CASSLVGGGETQYF
TRBJ1-5 . . TRBV7-6 TGTGCCACCTGGACAGCTCGTCGCAATCAGCCCCAGCATTTT CATWTARRNQPQHF
TRBJ1-1 . . TRBV5-8 TGTGCCAGCAGCTTGGCCGGTGGCGGTACTGAAGCTTTCTTT CASSLAGGGTEAFF
TRBJ2-7 TRBD2 . TRBV28 TGTGCCAGCAGTTTTAGCGGGAGCTCCTACGAGCAGTACTTC CASSFSGSSYEQYF
TRBJ2-7 TRBD2 . TRBV10-1 TGCGCCAGCAGCGGGACTACCTACGAGCAGTACTTC CASSGTTYEQYF
TRBJ2-1 TRBD2 few TRBV29-1 TGCAGCGTTGTTTGGCTAGCGGGTTTCAATGAGCAGTTCTTC CSVVWLAGFNEQFF
TRBJ2-7 TRBD2 . TRBV27 TGTGCCAGCAGTCCCTCAGCGGGAGTAACCTACGAGCAGTACTTC CASSPSAGVTYEQYF
TRBJ1-2 . . TRBV28 TGTGCCAGCAGTTTGGGGTTCGGAGGTGACTATGGCTACACCTTC CASSLGFGGDYGYTF
TRBJ1-2 . . TRBV27 TGTGCCAGCAGTTTACAACGCCTCGGCTATGGCTACACCTTC CASSLQRLGYGYTF
TRBJ2-7 . . TRBV7-9 TGTGCCAGCAGCCCAAATCTTCCAGGGGAGCAGTACTTC CASSPNLPGEQYF
TRBJ2-1 TRBD2 . TRBV28 TGTGCCAGCAGTTTATCCCGGGCTAGCGGTCTAAGCTCCTACAATGAGCAGTTCTTC CASSLSRASGLSSYNEQFF
TRBJ1-5 . . TRBV4-2 TGTGCCAGCAGCCATAGCGGAGAGAATTATAGCAATCAGCCCCAGCATTTT CASSHSGENYSNQPQHF
TRBJ2-1 TRBD2 . TRBV5-6 TGTGCCAGCAGCGGGCGGGAGCCCCCAAATGAGCAGTTCTTC CASSGREPPNEQFF